This T cell receptor beta chain is from a study of T cell changes during pregnancy in multiple sclerosis. Germline V gene lookup returns CDR1 ENHRY and CDR2 SYGVKD. The CDR3 runs 13 residues. V gave up 4 bases and J gave up 8 bases; unmatched junction bases: 3. Libraries were prepared by immunoSEQ multiplex PCR; TCRdb keeps only in-frame clonotypes and omits some of them. Here the sample spans about 46,000 clones, more than 85% being singletons. This chain uses TRBV10-3 with TRBJ2-1; 9 bases map to TRBD1. The receptor was isolated from a female donor with multiple sclerosis, enrolled in a pregnancy study. Specimen: CD8+ T cells from peripheral blood mononuclear cells, collected after pregnancy. Here the CDR3 reads CAISATGGDEQFF. CDR3 in DNA: TGTGCCATCAGTGCGACAGGGGGTGATGAGCAGTTCTTC.